This T cell receptor (beta chain) emerged from a study of PD-L1 blockade in urothelial cancer. Study overall: Researchers found blood samples held a median of roughly 140,000 T cells.

The V gene end was trimmed by 1 base and the J gene end by 4 bases; junction bases not matched to a gene: 7. This CDR3 has 17 residues. Per the germline V gene, CDR1 is SEHNR and CDR2 is FQNEAQ (reference sequence). Synthetic TCR analog templates were added to each PCR reaction. Sequencing was performed with immunoSEQ multiplex PCR; in TCRdb, only in-frame clones are kept and a portion is missing. The repertoire holds around 26,000 clones, with approximately 86% as singletons. The chain has TRBV7-9 and TRBJ2-3; 11 positions match TRBD2. The material was PBMCs, obtained around atezolizumab (anti-PD-L1) treatment. This receptor was obtained from a man aged 55 to 70 with urothelial cancer. The CDR3 DNA follows: TGTGCCAGCAGCTTAGTGACCGGGACTAGCGGTTCAGATACGCAGTATTTT. Amino acid sequence: CASSLVTGTSGSDTQYF.